Listed below are T cell receptor beta chains from one sample, sequenced in a study of T cell repertoires in cytomegalovirus infection. In TCRdb, the reads were re-called with MiXCR into one record per CDR3 protein. This table has 200,000 to 250,000 distinct CDR3 sequences, 6% to 8% appearing once. Sequenced input: PBMCs. All receptors derive from a human donor in good health (CMV status not recorded). Some clones in this sample may be carry-over from other donors' samples. Each CDR3 is given with its conserved first and last residue. A D gene is named only where the DNA matches it firmly. A clone size is listed for some rows: how often the clone was seen (once, few, many), or a class if it is expanded.

clone_size: few
j_call: TRBJ2-7
d_call: -
v_call: TRBV28
cdr3_aa: CASSPRFRVLKAYF
cdr3_nt: TGTGCCAGCAGCCCCCGGTTTAGGGTCCTAAAGGCGTACTTC

clone_size: many
j_call: TRBJ2-3
d_call: -
v_call: TRBV12-3/TRBV12-4
cdr3_aa: CASSLGLDTQYF
cdr3_nt: TGTGCCAGCAGTTTGGGGTTAGATACGCAGTATTTT

clone_size: many
j_call: TRBJ2-1
d_call: -
v_call: TRBV28
cdr3_aa: CASTLGLSYNEQFF
cdr3_nt: TGTGCCAGCACATTGGGTCTCTCCTACAATGAGCAGTTCTTC

clone_size: many
j_call: TRBJ2-1
d_call: -
v_call: TRBV28
cdr3_aa: CASSSETSGDEQFF
cdr3_nt: TGTGCCAGCAGTTCAGAAACCTCAGGGGATGAGCAGTTCTTC

clone_size: many
j_call: TRBJ2-1
d_call: TRBD2
v_call: TRBV11-3
cdr3_aa: CASSSGGSRDNEQFF
cdr3_nt: TGTGCCAGCAGCTCGGGGGGGTCTAGGGACAATGAGCAGTTCTTC

clone_size: few
j_call: TRBJ2-7
d_call: -
v_call: TRBV29-1
cdr3_aa: CSVLHTGPYEQYF
cdr3_nt: TGCAGCGTTCTTCACACGGGACCCTACGAGCAGTACTTC

clone_size: few
j_call: TRBJ2-1
d_call: -
v_call: TRBV29-1
cdr3_aa: CSVPGQGGIVSYNEQFF
cdr3_nt: TGCAGCGTTCCCGGACAGGGAGGGATTGTGTCCTACAATGAGCAGTTCTTC

clone_size: -
j_call: TRBJ1-1
d_call: -
v_call: TRBV4-2
cdr3_aa: CASSQRVASMNTEAFF
cdr3_nt: TGTGCCAGCAGCCAACGGGTGGCCAGCATGAACACTGAAGCTTTCTTT

clone_size: many
j_call: TRBJ1-2
d_call: TRBD1
v_call: TRBV6-2/TRBV6-3
cdr3_aa: CASSTWDRGYDYGYTF
cdr3_nt: TGTGCCAGCAGTACATGGGACAGGGGTTACGACTATGGCTACACCTTC

clone_size: many
j_call: TRBJ1-2
d_call: TRBD1
v_call: TRBV7-2
cdr3_aa: CASSSTGTDNYGYTF
cdr3_nt: TGTGCCAGCAGCTCTACCGGGACAGATAACTATGGCTACACCTTC